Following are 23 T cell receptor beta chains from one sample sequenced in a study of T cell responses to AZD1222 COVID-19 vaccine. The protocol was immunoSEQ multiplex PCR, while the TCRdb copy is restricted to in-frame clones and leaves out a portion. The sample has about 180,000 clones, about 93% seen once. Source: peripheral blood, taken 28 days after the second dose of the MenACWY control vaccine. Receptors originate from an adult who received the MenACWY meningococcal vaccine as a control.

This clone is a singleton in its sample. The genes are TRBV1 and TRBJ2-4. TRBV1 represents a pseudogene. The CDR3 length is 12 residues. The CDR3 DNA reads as TGCACCAGCAGCAAGGACGAAAACATTCAGTACTTC. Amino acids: CTSSKDENIQYF.

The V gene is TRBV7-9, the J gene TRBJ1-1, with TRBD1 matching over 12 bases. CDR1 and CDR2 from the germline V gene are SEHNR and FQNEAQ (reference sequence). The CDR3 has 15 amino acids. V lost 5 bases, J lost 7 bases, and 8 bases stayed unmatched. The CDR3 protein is CASSPVGQGANEAFF. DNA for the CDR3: TGTGCCAGCAGCCCGGTGGGACAGGGGGCGAATGAAGCTTTCTTT. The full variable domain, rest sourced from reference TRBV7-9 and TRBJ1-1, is DTGVSQNPRHKITKRGQNVTFRCDPISEHNRLYWYRQTLGQGPEFLTYFQNEAQLEKSRLLSDRFSAERPKGSFSTLEIQRTEQGDSAMYLCASSPVGQGANEAFFGQGTRLTVV.

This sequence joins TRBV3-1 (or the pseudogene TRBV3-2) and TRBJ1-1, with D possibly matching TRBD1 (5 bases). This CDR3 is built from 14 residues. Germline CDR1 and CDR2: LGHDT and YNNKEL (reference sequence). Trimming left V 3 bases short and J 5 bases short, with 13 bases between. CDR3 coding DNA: TGTGCCAGCAGCCATGGTGGGGGGGGGACTGAAGCTTTCTTT. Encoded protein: CASSHGGGGTEAFF.

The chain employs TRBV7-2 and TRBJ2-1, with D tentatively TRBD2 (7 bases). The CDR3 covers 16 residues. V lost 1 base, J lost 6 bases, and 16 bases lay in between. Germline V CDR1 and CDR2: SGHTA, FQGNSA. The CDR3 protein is CASSLGGGQVSNEQFF. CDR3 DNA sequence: TGTGCCAGCAGCTTAGGGGGGGGGCAGGTGAGCAATGAGCAGTTCTTC.

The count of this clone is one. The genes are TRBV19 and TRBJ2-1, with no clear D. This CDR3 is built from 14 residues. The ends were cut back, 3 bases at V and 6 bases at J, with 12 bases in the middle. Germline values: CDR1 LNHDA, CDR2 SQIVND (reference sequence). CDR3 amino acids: CASSISRQSNEQFF. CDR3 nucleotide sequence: TGTGCCAGTAGTATTTCTCGGCAGAGCAATGAGCAGTTCTTC.

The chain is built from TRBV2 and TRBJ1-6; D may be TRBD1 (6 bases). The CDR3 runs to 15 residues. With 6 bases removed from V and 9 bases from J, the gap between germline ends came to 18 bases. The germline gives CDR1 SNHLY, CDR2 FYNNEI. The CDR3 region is CASRREQGTSSPLHF. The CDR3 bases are TGTGCCAGCAGACGGGAACAGGGTACGAGTTCACCCCTCCACTTT.

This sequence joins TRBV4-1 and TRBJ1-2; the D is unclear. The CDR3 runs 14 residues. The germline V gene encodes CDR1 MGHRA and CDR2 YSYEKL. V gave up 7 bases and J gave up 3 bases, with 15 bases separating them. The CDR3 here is CASTISGGDYGYTF. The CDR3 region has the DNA TGCGCCAGCACCATCTCGGGCGGGGACTATGGCTACACCTTC.

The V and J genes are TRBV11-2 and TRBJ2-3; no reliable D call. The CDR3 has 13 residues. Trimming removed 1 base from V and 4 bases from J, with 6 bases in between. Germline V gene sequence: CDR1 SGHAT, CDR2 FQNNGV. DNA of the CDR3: TGTGCCAGCAGCTTAGTAGGTTCAGATACGCAGTATTTT. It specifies CASSLVGSDTQYF.

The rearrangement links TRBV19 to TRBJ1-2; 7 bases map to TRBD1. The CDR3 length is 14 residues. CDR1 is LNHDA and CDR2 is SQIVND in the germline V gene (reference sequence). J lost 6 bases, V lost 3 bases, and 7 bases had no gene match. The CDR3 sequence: CASSMTGREHGYTF. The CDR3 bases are TGTGCCAGTAGTATGACAGGGCGGGAGCATGGCTACACCTTC.

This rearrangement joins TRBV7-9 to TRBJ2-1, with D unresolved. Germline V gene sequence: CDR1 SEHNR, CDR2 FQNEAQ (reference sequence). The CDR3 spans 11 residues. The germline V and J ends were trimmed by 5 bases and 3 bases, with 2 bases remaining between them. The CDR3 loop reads CASSNYNEQFF. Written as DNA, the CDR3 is TGTGCCAGCAGCAACTACAATGAGCAGTTCTTC.

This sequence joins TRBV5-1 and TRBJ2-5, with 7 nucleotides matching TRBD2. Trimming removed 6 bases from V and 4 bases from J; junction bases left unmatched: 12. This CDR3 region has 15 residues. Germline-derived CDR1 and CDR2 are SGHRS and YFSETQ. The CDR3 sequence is CASIPLGGSPETQYF. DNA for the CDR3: TGCGCCAGCATCCCCCTCGGGGGGTCCCCAGAGACCCAGTACTTC.

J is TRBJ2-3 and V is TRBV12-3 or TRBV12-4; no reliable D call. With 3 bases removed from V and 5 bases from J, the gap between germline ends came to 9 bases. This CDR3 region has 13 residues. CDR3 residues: CASSLGQLDTQYF. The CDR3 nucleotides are TGTGCCAGCAGTTTGGGCCAGTTAGATACGCAGTATTTT.

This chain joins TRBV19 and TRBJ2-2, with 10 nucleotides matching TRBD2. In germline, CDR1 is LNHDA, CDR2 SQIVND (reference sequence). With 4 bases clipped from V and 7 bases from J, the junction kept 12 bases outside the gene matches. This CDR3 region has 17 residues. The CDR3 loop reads CASSNLAAGGRGGELFF. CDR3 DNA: TGTGCCAGTAGTAACCTAGCAGCGGGGGGGCGCGGCGGGGAGCTGTTTTTT.

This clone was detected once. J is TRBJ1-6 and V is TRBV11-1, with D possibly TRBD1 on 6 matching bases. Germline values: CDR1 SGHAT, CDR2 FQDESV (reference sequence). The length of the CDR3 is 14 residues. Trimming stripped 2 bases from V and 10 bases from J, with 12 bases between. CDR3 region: CASSLSGDRSPLHF. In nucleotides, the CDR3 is TGTGCCAGCAGCTTATCAGGGGATAGGTCACCCCTCCACTTT.

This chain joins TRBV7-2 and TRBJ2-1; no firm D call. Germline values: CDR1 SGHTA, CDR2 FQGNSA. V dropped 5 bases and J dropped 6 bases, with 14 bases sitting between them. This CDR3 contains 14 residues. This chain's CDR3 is CASSQRASFNEQFF. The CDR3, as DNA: TGTGCCAGCAGCCAACGGGCCAGTTTCAATGAGCAGTTCTTC.

In nucleotides, the CDR3 is TGTGCCAGTAATAGGGGAGGACAACACTATGGCTACACCTTC. As protein: CASNRGGQHYGYTF. The V call is TRBV19, the J call TRBJ1-2, with D perhaps TRBD1 (5 bases). The CDR3 length is 14 residues. The germline gives CDR1 LNHDA, CDR2 SQIVND (reference sequence). The ends were cut back, 7 bases at V and 3 bases at J, with 15 bases in the middle.

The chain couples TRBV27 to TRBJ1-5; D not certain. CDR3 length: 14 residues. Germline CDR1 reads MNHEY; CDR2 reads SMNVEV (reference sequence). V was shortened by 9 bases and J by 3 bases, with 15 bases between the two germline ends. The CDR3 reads CASRLTGTNQPQHF. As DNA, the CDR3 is TGTGCCAGTCGCCTGACGGGTACCAATCAGCCCCAGCATTTT.

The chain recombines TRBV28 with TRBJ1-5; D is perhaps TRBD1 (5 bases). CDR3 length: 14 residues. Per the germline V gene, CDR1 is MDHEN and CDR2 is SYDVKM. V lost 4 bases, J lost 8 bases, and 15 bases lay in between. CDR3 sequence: CASSSGRGGKPQHF. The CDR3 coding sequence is TGTGCCAGCAGTTCGGGACGGGGAGGGAAGCCCCAGCATTTT.

The CDR3 region has the DNA TGTGCCAGCAGTTACTCCCGGGACAGGGGAATAACCCTCCACTTT. Translating it yields CASSYSRDRGITLHF. V gene TRBV6-5 combines with J gene TRBJ1-6, with 10 bases aligning to TRBD1. The CDR3 consists of 15 residues. Germline V gene data show CDR1 as MNHEY and CDR2 as SVGAGI. After removal of 0 bases from V and 14 bases from J, the junction contained 7 bases not matched to a gene.

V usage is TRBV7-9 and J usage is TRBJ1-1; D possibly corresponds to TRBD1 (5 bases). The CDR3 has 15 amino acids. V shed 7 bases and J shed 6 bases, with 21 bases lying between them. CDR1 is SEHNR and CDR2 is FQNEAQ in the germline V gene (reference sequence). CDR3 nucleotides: TGTGCCAGCACCGGGGATGAAGCAGGGATCGCTGAAGCTTTCTTT. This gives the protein CASTGDEAGIAEAFF.

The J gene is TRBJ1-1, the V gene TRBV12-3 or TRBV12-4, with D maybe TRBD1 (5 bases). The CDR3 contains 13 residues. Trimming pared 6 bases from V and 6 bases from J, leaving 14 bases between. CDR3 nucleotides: TGTGCCAGCAGCCCCATTGGGGCCTCTGAAGCTTTCTTT. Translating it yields CASSPIGASEAFF.

CDR3 nucleotides: TGTGCCAGCAGCTTATACAAGGGGGCGCCGGGTGGCTACACCTTC. Protein: CASSLYKGAPGGYTF. This chain links TRBV7-9 with TRBJ1-2, with 7 bases lining up with TRBD1. V trimming: 2 bases; J trimming: 7 bases; junction bases outside the gene matches: 10. Germline V lookup: CDR1 SEHNR, CDR2 FQNEAQ (reference sequence). This CDR3 has 15 amino acids.

In nucleotides, the CDR3 is TGTGCCAGCACCTCCTGGGGGACAGGGGATGAAAAACTGTTTTTT. Protein sequence: CASTSWGTGDEKLFF. The chain is built from TRBV3-1 (or the pseudogene TRBV3-2) and TRBJ1-4, with TRBD1 matching 10 bases. The junction had 8 bases not matched to a gene; V was cut back by 7 bases and J by 6 bases. The CDR3 is made up of 15 amino acids. CDR1 LGHDT and CDR2 YNNKEL come from the germline V gene (reference sequence).